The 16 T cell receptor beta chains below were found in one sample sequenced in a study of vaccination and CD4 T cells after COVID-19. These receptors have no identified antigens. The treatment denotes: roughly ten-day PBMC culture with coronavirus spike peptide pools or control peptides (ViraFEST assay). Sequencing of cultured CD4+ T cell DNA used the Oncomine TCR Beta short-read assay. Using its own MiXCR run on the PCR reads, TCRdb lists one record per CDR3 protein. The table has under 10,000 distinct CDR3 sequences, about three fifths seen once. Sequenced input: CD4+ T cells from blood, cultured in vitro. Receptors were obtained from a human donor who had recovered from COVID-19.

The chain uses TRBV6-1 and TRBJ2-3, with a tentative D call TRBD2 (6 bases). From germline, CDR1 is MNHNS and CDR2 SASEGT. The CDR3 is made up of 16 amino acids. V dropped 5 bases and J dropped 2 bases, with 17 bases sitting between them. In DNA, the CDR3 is TGTGCCAGCAGTCCCATGGGACTCTCCCTCACAGATACGCAGTATTTT. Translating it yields CASSPMGLSLTDTQYF.

The CDR3 loop reads CSAIRDPTDTQYF. In nucleotides, the CDR3 is TGCAGTGCAATCCGGGACCCCACAGATACGCAGTATTTT. The rearrangement uses TRBV20-1 and TRBJ2-3, with D perhaps being TRBD1 or TRBD2 (5 bases each). V was pared by 6 bases and J by 2 bases, with 12 bases between. Germline V CDR1 and CDR2: DFQATT, SNEGSKA (reference sequence). This CDR3 comprises 13 residues.

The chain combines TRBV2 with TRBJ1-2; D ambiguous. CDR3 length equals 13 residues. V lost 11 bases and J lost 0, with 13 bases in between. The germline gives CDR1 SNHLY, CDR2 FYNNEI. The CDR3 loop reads CAGRSGANYGYTF. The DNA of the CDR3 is TGTGCCGGAAGGTCCGGGGCTAACTATGGCTACACCTTC.

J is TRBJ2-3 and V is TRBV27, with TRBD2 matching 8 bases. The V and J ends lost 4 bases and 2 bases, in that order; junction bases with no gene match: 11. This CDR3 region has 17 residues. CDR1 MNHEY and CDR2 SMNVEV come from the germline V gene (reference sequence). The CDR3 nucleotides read TGTGCCAGCAGTTCCCGGACTAGCAAGGTTGTCACAGATACGCAGTATTTT. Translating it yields CASSSRTSKVVTDTQYF.

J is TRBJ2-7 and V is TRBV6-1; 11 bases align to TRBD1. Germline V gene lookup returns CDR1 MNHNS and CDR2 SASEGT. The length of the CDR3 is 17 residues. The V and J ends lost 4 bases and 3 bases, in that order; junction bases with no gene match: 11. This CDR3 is CASSGTGGFTFSYEQYF. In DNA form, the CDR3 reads TGTGCCAGCAGTGGGACAGGGGGCTTTACATTTAGCTACGAGCAGTACTTC.

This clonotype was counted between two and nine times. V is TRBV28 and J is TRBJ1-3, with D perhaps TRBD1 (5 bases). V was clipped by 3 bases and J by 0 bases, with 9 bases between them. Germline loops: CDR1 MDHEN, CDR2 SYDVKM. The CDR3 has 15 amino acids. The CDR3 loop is CASSFLGTSGNTIYF. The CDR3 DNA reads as TGTGCCAGCAGTTTTTTGGGGACCTCTGGAAACACCATATATTTT.

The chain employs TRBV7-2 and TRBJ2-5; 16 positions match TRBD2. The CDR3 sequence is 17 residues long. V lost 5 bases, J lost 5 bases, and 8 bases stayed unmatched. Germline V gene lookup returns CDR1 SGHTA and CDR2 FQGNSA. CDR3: CASSIGTSGRAGETQYF. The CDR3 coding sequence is TGTGCCAGCAGCATAGGGACTAGCGGGAGGGCAGGGGAGACCCAGTACTTC.

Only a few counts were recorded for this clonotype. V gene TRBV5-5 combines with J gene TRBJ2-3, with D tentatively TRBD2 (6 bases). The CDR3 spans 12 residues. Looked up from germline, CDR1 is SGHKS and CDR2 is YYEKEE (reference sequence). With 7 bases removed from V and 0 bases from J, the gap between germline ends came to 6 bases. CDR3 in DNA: TGTGCCAGCGGGACTAGCACAGATACGCAGTATTTT. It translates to CASGTSTDTQYF.

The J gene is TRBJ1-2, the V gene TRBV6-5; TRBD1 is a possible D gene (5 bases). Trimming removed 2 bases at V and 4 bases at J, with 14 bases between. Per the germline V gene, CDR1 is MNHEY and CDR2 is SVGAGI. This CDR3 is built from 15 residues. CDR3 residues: CASSYGDWTIYGYTF. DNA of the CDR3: TGTGCCAGCAGTTACGGGGATTGGACAATCTATGGCTACACCTTC.

The CDR3 loop is CASSPQRHQPQHF. Written as DNA, the CDR3 is TGTGCCAGCAGTCCGCAGAGGCATCAGCCCCAGCATTTT. The chain couples TRBV6-1 to TRBJ1-5; D gene ambiguous. The CDR3 is 13 amino acids. The germline V gene encodes CDR1 MNHNS and CDR2 SASEGT. Trimming removed 5 bases at V and 5 bases at J, with 10 bases between.

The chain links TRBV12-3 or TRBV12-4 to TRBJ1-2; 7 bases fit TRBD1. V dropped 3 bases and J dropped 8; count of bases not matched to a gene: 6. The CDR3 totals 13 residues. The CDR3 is CASSFAGGVGYTF. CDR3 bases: TGTGCCAGCAGTTTCGCAGGGGGTGTCGGCTACACCTTC.

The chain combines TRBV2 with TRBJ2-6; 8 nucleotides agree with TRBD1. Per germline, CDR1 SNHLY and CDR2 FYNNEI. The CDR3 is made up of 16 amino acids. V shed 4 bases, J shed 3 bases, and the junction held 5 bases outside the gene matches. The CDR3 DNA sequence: TGTGCCAGCAGTGTACAGGGGGTACGTGGGGCCAACGTCCTGACTTTC. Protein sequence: CASSVQGVRGANVLTF.

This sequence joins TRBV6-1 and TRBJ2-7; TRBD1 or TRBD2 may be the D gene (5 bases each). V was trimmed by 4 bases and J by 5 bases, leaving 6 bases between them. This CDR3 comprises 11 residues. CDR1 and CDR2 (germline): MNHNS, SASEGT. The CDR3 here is CASSVGHEQYF. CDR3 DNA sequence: TGTGCCAGCAGTGTGGGACACGAGCAGTACTTC.

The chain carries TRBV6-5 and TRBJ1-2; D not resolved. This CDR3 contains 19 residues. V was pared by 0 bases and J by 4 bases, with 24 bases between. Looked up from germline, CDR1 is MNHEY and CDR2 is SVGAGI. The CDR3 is CASSYSNLGQSAGSYGYTF. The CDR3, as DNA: TGTGCCAGCAGTTACTCCAACCTAGGCCAAAGCGCCGGATCCTATGGCTACACCTTC.

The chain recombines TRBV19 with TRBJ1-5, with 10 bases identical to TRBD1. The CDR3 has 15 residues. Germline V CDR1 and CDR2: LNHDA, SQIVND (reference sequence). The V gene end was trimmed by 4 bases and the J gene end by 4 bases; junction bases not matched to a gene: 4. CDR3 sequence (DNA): TGTGCCAGTAGTAAGGGACAGGGGAATAATCAGCCCCAGCATTTT. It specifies CASSKGQGNNQPQHF.

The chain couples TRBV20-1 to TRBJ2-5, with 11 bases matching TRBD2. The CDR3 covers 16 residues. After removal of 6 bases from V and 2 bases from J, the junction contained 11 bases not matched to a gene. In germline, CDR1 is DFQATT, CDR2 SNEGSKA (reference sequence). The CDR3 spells CSATRWGLAVQETQYF. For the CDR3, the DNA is TGCAGTGCCACAAGGTGGGGACTAGCGGTACAAGAGACCCAGTACTTC.